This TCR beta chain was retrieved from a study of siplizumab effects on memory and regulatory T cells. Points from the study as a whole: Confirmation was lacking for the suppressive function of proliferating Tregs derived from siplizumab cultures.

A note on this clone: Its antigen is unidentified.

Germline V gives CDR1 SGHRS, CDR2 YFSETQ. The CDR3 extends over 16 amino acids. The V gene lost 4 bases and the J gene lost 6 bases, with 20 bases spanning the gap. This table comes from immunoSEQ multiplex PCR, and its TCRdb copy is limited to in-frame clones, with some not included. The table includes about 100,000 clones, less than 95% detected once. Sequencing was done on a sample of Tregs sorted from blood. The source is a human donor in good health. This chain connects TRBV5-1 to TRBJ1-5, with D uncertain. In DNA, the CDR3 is TGCGCCAGCAGCCCTTCGGGAAGAGGTACGGGTCAGCCCCAGCATTTT. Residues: CASSPSGRGTGQPQHF.